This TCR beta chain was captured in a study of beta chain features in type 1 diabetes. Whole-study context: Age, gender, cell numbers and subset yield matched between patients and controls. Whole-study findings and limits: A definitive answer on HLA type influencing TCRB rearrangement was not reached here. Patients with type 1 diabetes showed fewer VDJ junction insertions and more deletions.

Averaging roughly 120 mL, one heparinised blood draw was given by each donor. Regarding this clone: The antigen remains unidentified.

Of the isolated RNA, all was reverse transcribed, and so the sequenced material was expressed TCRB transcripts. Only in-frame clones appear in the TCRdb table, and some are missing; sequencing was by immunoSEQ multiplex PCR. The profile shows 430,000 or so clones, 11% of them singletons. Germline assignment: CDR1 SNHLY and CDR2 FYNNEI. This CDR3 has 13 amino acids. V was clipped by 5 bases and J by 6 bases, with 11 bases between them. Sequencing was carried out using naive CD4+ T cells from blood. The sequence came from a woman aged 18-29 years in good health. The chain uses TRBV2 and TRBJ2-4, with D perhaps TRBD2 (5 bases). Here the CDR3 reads CASSPPGLNIQYF. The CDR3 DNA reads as TGTGCCAGCAGTCCTCCGGGGTTAAACATTCAGTACTTC. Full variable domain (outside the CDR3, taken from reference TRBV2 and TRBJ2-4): EPEVTQTPSHQVTQMGQEVILRCVPISNHLYFYWYRQILGQKVEFLVSFYNNEISEKSEIFDDQFSVERPDGSNFTLKIRSTKLEDSAMYFCASSPPGLNIQYFGAGTRLSVL.